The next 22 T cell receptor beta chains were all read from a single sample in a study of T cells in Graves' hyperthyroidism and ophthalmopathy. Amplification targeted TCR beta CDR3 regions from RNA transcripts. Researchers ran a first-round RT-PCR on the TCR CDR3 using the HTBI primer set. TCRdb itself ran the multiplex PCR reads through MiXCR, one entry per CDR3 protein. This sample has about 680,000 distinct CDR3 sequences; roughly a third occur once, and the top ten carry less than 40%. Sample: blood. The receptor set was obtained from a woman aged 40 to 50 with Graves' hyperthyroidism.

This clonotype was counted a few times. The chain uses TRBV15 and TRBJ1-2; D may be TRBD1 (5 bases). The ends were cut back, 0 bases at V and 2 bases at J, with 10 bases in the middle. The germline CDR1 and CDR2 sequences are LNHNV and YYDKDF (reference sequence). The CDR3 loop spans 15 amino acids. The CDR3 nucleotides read TGTGCCACCAGCAGAGATATCCCAGGGAACTATGGCTACACCTTC. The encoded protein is CATSRDIPGNYGYTF.

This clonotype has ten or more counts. The CDR3 DNA reads TGTGCCACCTCCCAGGCGGGAGGGTACACCGGGGAGCTGTTTTTT. Its translation: CATSQAGGYTGELFF. This rearrangement joins TRBV6-5 to TRBJ2-2, with 9 bases identical to TRBD2. J lost 3 bases, V lost 10 bases, and 9 bases had no gene match. The CDR3 has 15 amino acids. Germline CDR1 is MNHEY and CDR2 is SVGAGI.

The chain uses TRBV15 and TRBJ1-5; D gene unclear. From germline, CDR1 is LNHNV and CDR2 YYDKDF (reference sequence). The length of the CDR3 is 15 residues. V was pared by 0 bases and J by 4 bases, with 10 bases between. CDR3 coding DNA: TGTGCCACCAGCAGAGATAAAGGGAGAAATCAGCCCCAGCATTTT. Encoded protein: CATSRDKGRNQPQHF.

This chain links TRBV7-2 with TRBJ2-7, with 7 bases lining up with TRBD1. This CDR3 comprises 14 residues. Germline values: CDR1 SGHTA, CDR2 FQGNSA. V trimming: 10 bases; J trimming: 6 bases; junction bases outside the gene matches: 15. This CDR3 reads CAISEKVDRPEQYF. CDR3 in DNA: TGTGCCATCAGTGAGAAAGTGGACAGGCCCGAGCAGTACTTC.

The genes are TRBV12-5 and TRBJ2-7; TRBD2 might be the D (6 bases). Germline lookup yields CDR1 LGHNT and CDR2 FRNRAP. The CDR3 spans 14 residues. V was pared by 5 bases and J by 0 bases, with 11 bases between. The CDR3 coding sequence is TGTGCTAGTGGTCGGGACTTCGGCTCCTACGAGCAGTACTTC. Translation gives CASGRDFGSYEQYF.

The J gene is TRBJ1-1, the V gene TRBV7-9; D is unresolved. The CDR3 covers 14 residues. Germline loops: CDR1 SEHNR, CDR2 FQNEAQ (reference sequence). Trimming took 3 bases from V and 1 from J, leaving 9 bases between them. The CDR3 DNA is TGTGCCAGCAGCTTTGGGGTGGAGAACACTGAAGCTTTCTTT. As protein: CASSFGVENTEAFF. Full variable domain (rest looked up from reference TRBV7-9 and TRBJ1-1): DTGVSQNPRHKITKRGQNVTFRCDPISEHNRLYWYRQTLGQGPEFLTYFQNEAQLEKSRLLSDRFSAERPKGSFSTLEIQRTEQGDSAMYLCASSFGVENTEAFFGQGTRLTVV.

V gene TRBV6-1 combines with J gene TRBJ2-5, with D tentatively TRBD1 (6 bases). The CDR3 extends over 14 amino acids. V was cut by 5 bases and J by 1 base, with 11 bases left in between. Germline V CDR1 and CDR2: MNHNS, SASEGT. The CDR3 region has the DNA TGTGCCAGCAGTTATGGACAGACCCAAGAGACCCAGTACTTC. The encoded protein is CASSYGQTQETQYF.

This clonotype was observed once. The CDR3 nucleotides read TGTGCCAGCAGCCCGTGGGGACAGGCGAACACCGGGGAGCTGTTTTTT. Translating gives CASSPWGQANTGELFF. This chain joins TRBV9 and TRBJ2-2; the match to TRBD1 covers 8 bases. The CDR3 spans 16 residues. V lost 4 bases to trimming and J lost 0 bases; unmatched junction nucleotides: 5. Germline-derived CDR1 and CDR2 are SGDLS and YYNGEE.

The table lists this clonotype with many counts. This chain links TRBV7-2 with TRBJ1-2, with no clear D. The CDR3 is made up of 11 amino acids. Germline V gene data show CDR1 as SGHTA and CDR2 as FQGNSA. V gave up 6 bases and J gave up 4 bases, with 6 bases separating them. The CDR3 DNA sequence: TGTGCCAGCAGTTGCTGCTATGGCTACACCTTC. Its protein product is CASSCCYGYTF.

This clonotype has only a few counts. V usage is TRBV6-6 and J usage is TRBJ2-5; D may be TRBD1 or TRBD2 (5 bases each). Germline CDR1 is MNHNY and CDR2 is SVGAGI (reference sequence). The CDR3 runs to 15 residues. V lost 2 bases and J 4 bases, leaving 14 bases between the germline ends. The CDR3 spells CASSYTGQGGETQYF. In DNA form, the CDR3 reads TGTGCCAGCAGTTACACGGGGCAGGGCGGAGAGACCCAGTACTTC.

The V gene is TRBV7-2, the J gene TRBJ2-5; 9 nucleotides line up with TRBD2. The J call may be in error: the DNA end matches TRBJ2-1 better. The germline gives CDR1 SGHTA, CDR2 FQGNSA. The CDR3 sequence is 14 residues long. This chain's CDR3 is CASSLVGRGGEQFF. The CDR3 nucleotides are TGTGCCAGCAGCTTAGTAGGGCGGGGGGGGGAACAGTTCTTC.

The CDR3 region is CASSFFEERRQYF. The CDR3 DNA reads as TGTGCCAGCAGCTTTTTCGAGGAACGTCGGCAGTACTTC. The rearrangement joins TRBV5-5 to TRBJ2-7, with D unresolved. From germline, CDR1 is SGHKS and CDR2 YYEKEE (reference sequence). Trimming stripped 2 bases from V and 9 bases from J, with 15 bases between. This CDR3 comprises 13 residues.

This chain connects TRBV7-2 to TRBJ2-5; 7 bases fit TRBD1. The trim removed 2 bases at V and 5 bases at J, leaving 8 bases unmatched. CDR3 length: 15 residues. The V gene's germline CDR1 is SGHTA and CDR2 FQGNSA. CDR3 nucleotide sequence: TGTACCAGCAGCTTAAATGTAGGGGGCAGGGAGACCCAGTACTTC. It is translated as CTSSLNVGGRETQYF.

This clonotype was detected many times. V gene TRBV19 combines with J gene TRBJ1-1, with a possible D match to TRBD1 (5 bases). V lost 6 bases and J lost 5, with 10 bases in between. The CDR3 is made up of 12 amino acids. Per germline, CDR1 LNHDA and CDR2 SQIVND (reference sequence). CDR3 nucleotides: TGTGCCAGTAGCCCGACAGAGACTGAAGCTTTCTTT. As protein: CASSPTETEAFF.

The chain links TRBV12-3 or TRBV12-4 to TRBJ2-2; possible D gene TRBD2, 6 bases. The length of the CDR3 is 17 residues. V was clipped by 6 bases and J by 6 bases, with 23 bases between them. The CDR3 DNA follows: TGTGCCAGCAGCTCCGCCGGACGGGGGTTGTCTTCCGGGGAGCTGTTTTTT. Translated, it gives CASSSAGRGLSSGELFF.

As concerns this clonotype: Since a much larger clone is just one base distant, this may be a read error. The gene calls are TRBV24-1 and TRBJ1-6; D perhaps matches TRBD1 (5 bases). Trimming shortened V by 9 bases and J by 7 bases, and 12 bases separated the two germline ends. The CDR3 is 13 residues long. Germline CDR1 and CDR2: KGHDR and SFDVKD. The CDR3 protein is CATARDANSPLHF. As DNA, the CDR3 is TGTGCCACCGCGCGGGACGCAAATTCACCCCTCCACTTT.

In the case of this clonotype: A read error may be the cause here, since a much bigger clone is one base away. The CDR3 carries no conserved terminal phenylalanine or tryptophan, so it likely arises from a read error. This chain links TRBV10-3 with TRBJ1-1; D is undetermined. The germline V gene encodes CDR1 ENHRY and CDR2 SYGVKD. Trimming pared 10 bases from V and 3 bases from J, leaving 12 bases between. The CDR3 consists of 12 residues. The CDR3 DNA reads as TGTGCCAGCAGCGTGACTTACACTGAAGCTTTCCTT. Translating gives CASSVTYTEAFL.

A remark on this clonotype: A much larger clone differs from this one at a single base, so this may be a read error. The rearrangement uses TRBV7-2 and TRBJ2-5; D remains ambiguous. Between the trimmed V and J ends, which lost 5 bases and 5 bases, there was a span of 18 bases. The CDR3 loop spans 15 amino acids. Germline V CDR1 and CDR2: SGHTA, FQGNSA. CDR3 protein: CASSLSYSARETQYF. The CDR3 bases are TGTGCCAGCAGCCTTTCCTATTCGGCGAGGGAGACCCAGTACTTC. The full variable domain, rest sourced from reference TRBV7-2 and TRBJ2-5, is GAGVSQSPSNKVTEKGKDVELRCDPISGHTALYWYRQSLGQGLEFLIYFQGNSAPDKSGLPSDRFSAERTGGSVSTLTIQRTQQEDSAVYLCASSLSYSARETQYFGPGTRLLVL.

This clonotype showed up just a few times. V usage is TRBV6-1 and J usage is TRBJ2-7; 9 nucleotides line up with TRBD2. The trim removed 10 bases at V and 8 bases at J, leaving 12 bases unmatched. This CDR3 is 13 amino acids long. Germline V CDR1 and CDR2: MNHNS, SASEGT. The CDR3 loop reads CAISSGMDGKQYF. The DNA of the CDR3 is TGTGCCATCTCTAGCGGGATGGATGGTAAGCAGTACTTC.

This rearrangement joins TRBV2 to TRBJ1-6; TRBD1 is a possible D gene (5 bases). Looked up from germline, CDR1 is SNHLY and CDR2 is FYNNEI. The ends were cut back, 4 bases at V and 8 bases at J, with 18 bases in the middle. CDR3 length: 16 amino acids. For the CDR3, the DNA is TGTGCCAGCAGTGCTCCCATCGCAGGGAGCGATTCACCCCTCCACTTT. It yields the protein CASSAPIAGSDSPLHF.

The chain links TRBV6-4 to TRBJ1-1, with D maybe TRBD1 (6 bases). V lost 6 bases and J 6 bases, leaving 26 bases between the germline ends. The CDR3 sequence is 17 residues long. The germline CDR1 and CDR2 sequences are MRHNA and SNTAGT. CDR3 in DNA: TGTGCCAGCAGGAGACCATCGACAGGAATCTCTCAGTCTGAAGCTTTCTTT. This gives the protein CASRRPSTGISQSEAFF.

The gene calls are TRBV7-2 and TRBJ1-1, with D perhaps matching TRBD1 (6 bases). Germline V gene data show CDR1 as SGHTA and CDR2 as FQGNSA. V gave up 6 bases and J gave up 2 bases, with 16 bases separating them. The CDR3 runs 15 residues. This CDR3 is CASRPPGQLNTEAFF. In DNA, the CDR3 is TGTGCCAGCAGGCCACCCGGACAGTTAAACACTGAAGCTTTCTTT.